The clone carrying this T cell receptor beta chain came up a few times. Germline CDR1 and CDR2: WNHNN and SYGVQD (reference sequence). Trimming stripped 7 bases from V and 2 bases from J, with 12 bases between. The CDR3 is 13 amino acids. The sample belongs to a study of blood T cell repertoires in COVID-19. Background on the study: Spain, Italy and the United States supplied samples that represented acute and convalescent COVID-19. PBMCs, B-cell-depleted T cells, or T cells were the source of the cDNA or gDNA that made up the material.

In the source study's methods: How many nucleated cells were present was estimated from reference gene primer amplification. Assay used: immunoSEQ multiplex PCR; TCRdb lists only in-frame clones, some missing. V and J calls and clone size are as listed in that table; D and trimming were resolved from the DNA. The data show some 21,000 clones, about 89% seen once. The chain carries TRBV10-1 and TRBJ2-7, with a weak D call TRBD1 (6 bases). The source of this sequence is a man aged 65 to 85 with active COVID-19. Sequenced sample: peripheral blood. CDR3 in amino acids: CASTNRDTYEQYF. The CDR3 region has the DNA TGCGCCAGCACCAACCGGGACACCTACGAGCAGTACTTC.